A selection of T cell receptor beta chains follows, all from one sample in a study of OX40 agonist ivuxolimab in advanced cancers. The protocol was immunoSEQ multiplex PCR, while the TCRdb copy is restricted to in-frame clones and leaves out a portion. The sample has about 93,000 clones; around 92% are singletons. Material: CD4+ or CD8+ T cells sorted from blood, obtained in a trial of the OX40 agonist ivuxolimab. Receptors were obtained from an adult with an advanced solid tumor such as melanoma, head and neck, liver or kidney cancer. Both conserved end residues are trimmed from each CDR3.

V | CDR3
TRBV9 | ASSVSGSTDTQY
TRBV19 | ASSAGQGLNYGYT
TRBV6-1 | ASSGVGPQRGQPQH
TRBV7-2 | ASSPGRANEQF
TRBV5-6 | ASSTEGIGTQY
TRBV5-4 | ASSLRGGKNTEAF
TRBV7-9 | ASSHAGEKLF
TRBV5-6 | ASSLDPRGLYNEQF
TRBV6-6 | ASSYSAFAYEQY
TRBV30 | AWTRGLQSYEQY
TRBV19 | ASSRTVRGDQPQH
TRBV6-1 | ASSEKRSQGAKNIQY
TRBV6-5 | ASSYSSGSYTGELF
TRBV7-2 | ASSLTQVLEANTDTQY
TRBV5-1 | ASSLTGIYEQY
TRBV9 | ASAPGGTYEQY
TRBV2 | ASRAPRDYNSPLH
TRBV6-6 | ASKGGQGGTNEKLF
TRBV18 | ASSQTRDRGREQY
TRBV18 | ASSPEVHQPQH
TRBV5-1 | ASTSGAGPNEKLF
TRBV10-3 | AIRPEDSFYEQY
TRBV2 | AMGLAGWGKGEQY
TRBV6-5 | ASSYSREGNTEAF
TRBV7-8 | ASSPRQDRSYEQY
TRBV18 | ASRAGTNQPQH
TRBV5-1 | ASSLGLSSSYNEQF
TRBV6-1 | ASSEVGEAF
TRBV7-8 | ASSLGPGNTEAF
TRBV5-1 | ASSLAGGETQY
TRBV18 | ASSPAGAANEKLF
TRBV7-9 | ASSRLGFNEQF